Given below is one TCR beta chain in context. The data originate from a study of response to subunit inactivated influenza vaccine. The length of the CDR3 is 15 residues. Germline CDR1 and CDR2: KGHDR and SFDVKD. J lost 8 bases, V lost 2 bases, and 6 bases had no gene match. Each CDR3 protein is one row after TCRdb ran MiXCR on the RT-PCR reads. The top ten hold 2.5% to 3% of the sample, which has roughly 540,000 distinct CDR3 sequences, 20% to 25% seen once. Another study also made use of these data, one on T cells expressing NK-cell markers. That paper states: TCR beta cDNA was generated via 5'RACE template switching incorporating UMIs. From sorted CD3+CD56+NKG2C+, CD3+CD56+NKG2C- and CD3+CD56-NKG2C+ T cells came the TCR beta repertoires. Topping the CD3+CD56-NKG2C+ fraction as well were these clonotypes, in a few donors.

The origin of this receptor is a man aged 50-60 years who received an inactivated influenza vaccine. Here the sequenced sample was CD4+ T cells sorted from PBMCs, taken 12 days after vaccination. The chain joins TRBV24-1 to TRBJ2-2, with 8 bases aligning to TRBD1. The CDR3: CATSDSRTGRGELFF. The DNA of the CDR3 is TGTGCCACCAGTGATTCAAGGACAGGGCGTGGGGAGCTGTTTTTT.